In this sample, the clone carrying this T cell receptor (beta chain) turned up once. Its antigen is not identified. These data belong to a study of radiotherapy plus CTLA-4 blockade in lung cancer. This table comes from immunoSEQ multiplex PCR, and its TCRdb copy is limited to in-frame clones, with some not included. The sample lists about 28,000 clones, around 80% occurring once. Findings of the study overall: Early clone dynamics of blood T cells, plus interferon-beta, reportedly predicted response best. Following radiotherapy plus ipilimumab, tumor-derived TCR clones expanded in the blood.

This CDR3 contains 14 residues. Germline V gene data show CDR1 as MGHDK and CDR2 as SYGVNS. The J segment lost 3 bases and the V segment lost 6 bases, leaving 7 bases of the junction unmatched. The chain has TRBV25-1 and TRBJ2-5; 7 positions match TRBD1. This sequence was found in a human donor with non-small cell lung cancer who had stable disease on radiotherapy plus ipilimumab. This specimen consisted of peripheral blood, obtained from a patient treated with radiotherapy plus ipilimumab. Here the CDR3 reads CASRETGLEETQYF. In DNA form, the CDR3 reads TGTGCCAGCAGGGAGACAGGGCTGGAAGAGACCCAGTACTTC.